Shown below are 23 T cell receptor beta chains from a single sample sequenced in a study of blood T cell repertoires in COVID-19. Sequencing used immunoSEQ multiplex PCR; TCRdb keeps in-frame clones, though not all of them. The table shows under 200,000 clones, with about 80% occurring only once. Specimen: peripheral blood. All receptors come from a woman over 75 with acute or convalescent COVID-19.

The V call is TRBV7-8, the J call TRBJ2-7, with a weak D call TRBD2 (5 bases). Germline assignment: CDR1 SGHVS and CDR2 FQNEAQ. V lost 5 bases to trimming and J lost 5 bases, with 16 bases between them. The CDR3 is 14 amino acids. The DNA of the CDR3 is TGTGCCAGCAGCGACATTGGGGAACTAGACGAGCAGTACTTC. It translates to CASSDIGELDEQYF.

V and J are TRBV27 and TRBJ1-1; 11 bases map to TRBD1. V lost 5 bases and J lost 6; bases outside the gene matches: 5. Germline loops: CDR1 MNHEY, CDR2 SMNVEV (reference sequence). CDR3 length: 14 residues. CDR3 in DNA: TGTGCCAGCAGTCCACCGGGACAGGGGGCTGAAGCTTTCTTT. This sequence encodes CASSPPGQGAEAFF.

V is TRBV19 and J is TRBJ1-5; 8 bases agree with TRBD1. With V trimmed by 3 bases and J by 5 bases, 6 bases remained unmatched. Per the germline V gene, CDR1 is LNHDA and CDR2 is SQIVND (reference sequence). The CDR3 consists of 15 residues. The CDR3 DNA follows: TGTGCCAGTAGTATCCTGACAGGGGACTATCAGCCCCAGCATTTT. Translation: CASSILTGDYQPQHF.

This chain uses TRBV7-2 with TRBJ2-5, with 8 bases identical to TRBD2. Trimming removed 5 bases from V and 2 bases from J; junction bases left unmatched: 7. The CDR3 spans 15 residues. CDR1 and CDR2 from the germline V gene are SGHTA and FQGNSA. CDR3 nucleotides: TGTGCCAGCAGCCGCAAGGCGGGGGGACAAGAGACCCAGTACTTC. Amino acid sequence: CASSRKAGGQETQYF.

This rearrangement joins TRBV6-1 to TRBJ1-2; D unresolved. From germline, CDR1 is MNHNS and CDR2 SASEGT. Between the trimmed V and J ends, which lost 1 base and 4 bases, there was a span of 16 bases. The CDR3 contains 16 residues. The CDR3 DNA sequence: TGTGCCAGCAGTGAAGGGGTTGGTCAGCGAAGCTATGGCTACACCTTC. It yields the protein CASSEGVGQRSYGYTF.

This clone was recorded many times. The rearrangement joins TRBV4-3 to TRBJ2-7; the match to TRBD2 covers 11 bases. The CDR3 spans 15 residues. CDR1 is LGHNA and CDR2 is YSLEER in the germline V gene. V was pared by 5 bases and J by 3 bases, with 6 bases of the junction left unmatched. The CDR3 protein is CASSAGTSGYYEQYF. As DNA, the CDR3 is TGCGCCAGCAGCGCAGGGACTAGCGGATACTACGAGCAGTACTTC.

This chain links TRBV19 with TRBJ1-1; 7 positions agree with TRBD1. The J segment lost 1 base and the V segment lost 6 bases, leaving 5 bases of the junction unmatched. This CDR3 region has 14 residues. Germline loops: CDR1 LNHDA, CDR2 SQIVND (reference sequence). CDR3 DNA sequence: TGTGCCAGTAGGGTGACAGGGTCGAACACTGAAGCTTTCTTT. Translated: CASRVTGSNTEAFF.

This clone was observed at least ten times. The genes are TRBV9 and TRBJ1-3; 8 nucleotides agree with TRBD1. V shed 1 base, J shed 4 bases, and the junction held 10 bases outside the gene matches. This CDR3 is 17 amino acids long. Germline V lookup: CDR1 SGDLS, CDR2 YYNGEE. The CDR3, as DNA: TGTGCCAGCAGCGTAACAGCCAGGGGGCGAGAAGGAAACACCATATATTTT. Protein product: CASSVTARGREGNTIYF.

The chain uses TRBV5-4 and TRBJ1-6; 8 bases match TRBD1. CDR3 length: 16 amino acids. Per the germline V gene, CDR1 is SGHNT and CDR2 is YYREEE (reference sequence). V dropped 4 bases and J dropped 6; count of bases not matched to a gene: 9. Here the CDR3 reads CASSKQVGQGNSPLHF. The DNA for the CDR3 is TGTGCCAGCAGCAAACAAGTTGGACAGGGTAATTCACCCCTCCACTTT.

V usage is TRBV3-1 (or the pseudogene TRBV3-2) and J usage is TRBJ2-5, with a weak D call TRBD1 (6 bases). The length of the CDR3 is 14 residues. V was shortened by 0 bases and J by 5 bases, with 10 bases between the two germline ends. Germline loops: CDR1 LGHDT, CDR2 YNNKEL (reference sequence). CDR3 sequence reads: CASSQDSGVETQYF. The CDR3 coding sequence is TGTGCCAGCAGCCAAGATTCAGGGGTGGAGACCCAGTACTTC.

The chain has TRBV6-5 and TRBJ1-2; possibly TRBD1 for D (5 bases). Trimming left V 7 bases short and J 8 bases short, with 11 bases between. The CDR3 runs 11 residues. Germline CDR1 is MNHEY and CDR2 is SVGAGI. The CDR3 DNA sequence: TGTGCCAGCACCGCGGGGCTGGGCTACACCTTC. This sequence encodes CASTAGLGYTF.

This clone was seen only a few times. The rearrangement links TRBV7-9 to TRBJ2-3; 15 nucleotides agree with TRBD2. The CDR3 runs 15 residues. CDR1 is SEHNR and CDR2 is FQNEAQ in the germline V gene (reference sequence). Trimming removed 5 bases from V and 8 bases from J; junction bases left unmatched: 5. The CDR3 DNA follows: TGTGCCAGCAGCCCGGGACTAGCGGGGGGAGGTACGCAGTATTTT. As protein: CASSPGLAGGGTQYF. Together with reference TRBV7-9 and TRBJ2-3, the CDR3 gives the full variable domain: DTGVSQNPRHKITKRGQNVTFRCDPISEHNRLYWYRQTLGQGPEFLTYFQNEAQLEKSRLLSDRFSAERPKGSFSTLEIQRTEQGDSAMYLCASSPGLAGGGTQYFGPGTRLTVL.

The rearrangement uses TRBV18 and TRBJ1-3; the match to TRBD1 covers 7 bases. V lost 5 bases, J lost 0 bases, and 1 base stayed unmatched. There are 14 residues in the CDR3. Per the germline V gene, CDR1 is KGHSH and CDR2 is LQKENI. The chain's CDR3 is CASSKGASGNTIYF. DNA of the CDR3: TGTGCCAGCTCAAAGGGGGCCTCTGGAAACACCATATATTTT.

The V call is TRBV14, the J call TRBJ2-7; D may be TRBD2 (6 bases). The CDR3 extends over 14 amino acids. In germline, CDR1 is SGHDN, CDR2 FVKESK. Trimming stripped 4 bases from V and 2 bases from J, with 12 bases between. The DNA for the CDR3 is TGTGCCAGCAGCCTATGGACGGGAGCCTACGAGCAGTACTTC. Translating gives CASSLWTGAYEQYF.

This chain links TRBV4-1 with TRBJ1-6; 8 positions agree with TRBD1. This CDR3 is built from 20 residues. CDR1 and CDR2 (germline): MGHRA, YSYEKL. V shed 1 base, J shed 0 bases, and the junction held 11 bases outside the gene matches. The CDR3 DNA reads TGCGCCAGCAGCCAAGTCTCCCGACAGGGGACGAGCTCCTATAATTCACCCCTCCACTTT. Translation: CASSQVSRQGTSSYNSPLHF.

This chain joins TRBV11-2 and TRBJ2-7; D may be TRBD1 (6 bases). The CDR3 is 16 amino acids. Trimming stripped 3 bases from V and 1 base from J, with 16 bases between. CDR1 is SGHAT and CDR2 is FQNNGV in the germline V gene. CDR3 loop: CASSFILAGVSYEQYF. CDR3 DNA: TGTGCCAGCAGCTTTATCTTGGCAGGGGTATCCTACGAGCAGTACTTC.

The table lists this clone with a count of one. V usage is TRBV29-1 and J usage is TRBJ2-7; tentatively, D is TRBD1 (6 bases). Trimming shortened V by 6 bases and J by 3 bases, and 18 bases separated the two germline ends. The germline gives CDR1 SQVTM, CDR2 ANQGSEA. There are 14 residues in the CDR3. DNA of the CDR3: TGCAGCGTGGCACAGGGTAACTCTGGCTACGAGCAGTACTTC. Protein: CSVAQGNSGYEQYF.

Many counts were recorded for this clone. Other DNA sequences in this specimen translate into the identical CDR3. The genes are TRBV15 and TRBJ1-2; TRBD1 is a possible D gene (5 bases). Between the trimmed V and J ends, which lost 6 bases and 0 bases, there was a span of 11 bases. CDR1 and CDR2 from the germline V gene are LNHNV and YYDKDF (reference sequence). The CDR3 spans 14 residues. CDR3 residues: CATRPGGANYGYTF. CDR3 coding DNA: TGTGCCACCAGGCCGGGGGGGGCTAACTATGGCTACACCTTC.

The CDR3 DNA follows: TGCAGCGTTGGATCCCAGCGGGGGGTGGTGGATACGCAGTATTTT. Protein sequence: CSVGSQRGVVDTQYF. The J gene is TRBJ2-3, the V gene TRBV29-1, with 9 bases lining up with TRBD2. CDR1 and CDR2 from the germline V gene are SQVTM and ANQGSEA. The CDR3 has 15 amino acids. V was clipped by 4 bases and J by 6 bases; unmatched bases: 11.

The genes are TRBV9 and TRBJ2-2, with 7 bases lining up with TRBD1. The V gene's germline CDR1 is SGDLS and CDR2 YYNGEE. Trimming cost V 0 bases and J 4 bases; bases outside gene matches: 3. CDR3 length: 15 residues. Here the CDR3 reads CASSVVGQITGELFF. The CDR3 region has the DNA TGTGCCAGCAGCGTAGTGGGACAGATCACCGGGGAGCTGTTTTTT.

This rearrangement joins TRBV9 to TRBJ2-7; D gene unclear. The germline gives CDR1 SGDLS, CDR2 YYNGEE. CDR3 length: 14 residues. Deletions cut 4 bases from V and 6 bases from J, with 17 bases between. The CDR3 protein is CASSYDAGGIEQYF. CDR3 DNA sequence: TGTGCCAGCAGCTATGATGCTGGCGGAATCGAGCAGTACTTC.

The chain couples TRBV6-4 to TRBJ1-1; 7 nucleotides line up with TRBD1. The CDR3 covers 13 residues. The germline V gene encodes CDR1 MRHNA and CDR2 SNTAGT. Unmatched junction bases numbered 1, after V lost 5 bases and J lost 1 base. DNA of the CDR3: TGTGCCAGCAGTAGGACAGGGAACACTGAAGCTTTCTTT. It yields the protein CASSRTGNTEAFF.

The chain carries TRBV6-2 or TRBV6-3 and TRBJ2-1, with a tentative D call TRBD2 (6 bases). The CDR3 loop spans 16 amino acids. V was cut by 0 bases and J by 7 bases, with 16 bases left in between. Germline CDR1 MNHEY, CDR2 SVGEGT. CDR3 loop: CASSYSRGGTRNEQFF. The DNA for the CDR3 is TGTGCCAGCAGTTACTCCCGAGGCGGGACGCGTAATGAGCAGTTCTTC.